Listed here are 8 T cell receptor beta chains from one sample, sequenced in a study of blood T cell repertoires in COVID-19 (dated by TCRdb to 2020 to 2022). The library was built by means of the immunoSEQ multiplex PCR assay. Not all clones reach the TCRdb copy of this immuneACCESS table, which keeps in-frame sequences only. Checked studies attribute under half of the gap to unresolved V genes and leave the rest unexplained. The sample has tens of thousands of clones on record, roughly 86% of them singletons. The ten largest make up around 1.3% of the sample. The sequencing input was peripheral blood. These receptors originate from a woman at least 80 years old with acute or convalescent COVID-19.

V usage is TRBV5-1 and J usage is TRBJ2-7; 9 nucleotides line up with TRBD1. Unmatched junction bases numbered 2, after V lost 4 bases and J lost 6 bases. The CDR3 length is 12 residues. Per germline, CDR1 SGHRS and CDR2 YFSETQ. CDR3 DNA: TGCGCCAGCAGCAGGGGACAGGGCGAGCAGTACTTC. This encodes CASSRGQGEQYF.

This chain uses TRBV12-3 or TRBV12-4 with TRBJ1-3; unclear D gene. Between the trimmed V and J ends, which lost 7 bases and 5 bases, there was a span of 9 bases. This CDR3 region has 12 residues. The CDR3 bases are TGTGCCAGCAACATGCAGAGAAACACCATATATTTT. Amino acids: CASNMQRNTIYF.

This clone has just a few counts. The gene calls are TRBV5-1 and TRBJ2-5, with 11 bases lining up with TRBD2. Germline V gene data show CDR1 as SGHRS and CDR2 as YFSETQ. The CDR3 loop spans 15 amino acids. Losses at the gene ends were 2 bases for V and 4 bases for J; bases not matched to a gene: 4. The CDR3 nucleotides are TGCGCCAGCAGCTTCACTAGCGGGAGCGGAGAGACCCAGTACTTC. Its protein is CASSFTSGSGETQYF.

The chain carries TRBV9 and TRBJ2-1, with 7 bases fitting TRBD1. This CDR3 contains 18 residues. J was trimmed by 8 bases and V by 0 bases; bases with no gene match: 17. The V gene's germline CDR1 is SGDLS and CDR2 YYNGEE. The DNA of the CDR3 is TGTGCCAGCAGCGTAGTTTCGGTTACAGGGGTATTGGACTATGAGCAGTTCTTC. Translation gives CASSVVSVTGVLDYEQFF.

This sequence joins TRBV11-2 and TRBJ2-1; 9 bases fit TRBD1. CDR1 and CDR2 (germline): SGHAT, FQNNGV. The V gene end was trimmed by 0 bases and the J gene end by 8 bases; junction bases not matched to a gene: 8. The length of the CDR3 is 16 residues. CDR3: CASSLEGTGNKDEQFF. CDR3 nucleotide sequence: TGTGCCAGCAGCTTAGAGGGGACAGGGAATAAGGATGAGCAGTTCTTC.

This chain joins TRBV7-2 and TRBJ2-3; maybe TRBD1 (6 bases). V was clipped by 1 base and J by 3 bases, with 14 bases between them. Per the germline V gene, CDR1 is SGHTA and CDR2 is FQGNSA. The CDR3 totals 16 residues. The CDR3 reads CASSLGKLGGTDTQYF. As DNA, the CDR3 is TGTGCCAGCAGCTTAGGGAAGTTAGGGGGAACAGATACGCAGTATTTT.

The CDR3, as DNA: TGTGCCAGTAGCTTCTCCAAGGGGAACCCTAACTATGGCTACACCTTC. It translates to CASSFSKGNPNYGYTF. The rearrangement links TRBV19 to TRBJ1-2; D possibly corresponds to TRBD1 (5 bases). Germline loops: CDR1 LNHDA, CDR2 SQIVND (reference sequence). The CDR3 spans 16 residues. The V and J ends lost 6 bases and 0 bases respectively, with 17 bases between them.

This sequence joins TRBV18 and TRBJ2-7; D not resolved. The CDR3 contains 14 residues. Trimming left V 5 bases short and J 7 bases short, with 18 bases between. CDR1 and CDR2 (germline): KGHSH, LQKENI. The CDR3 nucleotides read TGTGCCAGCTCAAGAGATCGTATCTTTACGGAGCAGTACTTC. Residues: CASSRDRIFTEQYF.